The rows below give T cell receptor beta chains drawn from one sample of a study of cytotoxic CD8 clonotypes in ibrutinib-treated CLL. Repertoires were generated with immunoSEQ multiplex PCR, while TCRdb's copy carries only in-frame clones and drops some. Of about 300,000 clones listed, under 70% are singletons. The specimen comprised PBMCs, sampled after 36 months of ibrutinib treatment. The receptors here all came from a human donor with chronic lymphocytic leukemia. CDR3s include the opening cysteine and the closing phenylalanine or tryptophan. D genes are given only for firm matches. Not all rows give a size; the values are once, few, many and, for expanded clones, a class.

TRBJ1-6 TRBD1 once TRBV27 CASSIRDRDSPLHF TGTGCCAGCAGCATCCGGGACAGGGATTCACCCCTCCACTTT
TRBJ2-4 - - TRBV5-1 CASSPKWGSKNIQYF TGCGCCAGCAGCCCGAAGTGGGGATCCAAAAACATTCAGTACTTC
TRBJ2-2 - - TRBV28 CASRPTRATGELFF TGTGCCAGCCGTCCCACTCGGGCCACCGGGGAGCTGTTTTTT
TRBJ2-5 - - TRBV7-3 CASSSRPLQETQYF TGTGCCAGCAGCTCCCGACCTTTACAAGAGACCCAGTACTTC
TRBJ2-7 - - TRBV11-2 CASSQAVASREQYF TGTGCCAGCAGCCAAGCCGTAGCCTCACGGGAGCAGTACTTC
TRBJ1-1 TRBD1 - TRBV7-2 CASSLSPAGGVTEAFF TGTGCCAGCAGCTTAAGTCCGGCAGGGGGGGTGACTGAAGCTTTCTTT
TRBJ1-5 - - TRBV28 CASSPGTGFRPQHF TGTGCCAGCAGTCCCGGGACCGGATTTCGGCCCCAGCATTTT
TRBJ2-7 TRBD1 - TRBV6-5 CASKQGPYEQYF TGTGCCAGCAAACAGGGGCCCTACGAGCAGTACTTC
TRBJ1-2 TRBD1 once TRBV29-1 CSVVSGQDDWGF TGCAGCGTTGTCTCGGGACAGGACGATTGGGGTTTC
TRBJ2-7 - - TRBV7-9 CASSPGHVSYEQYF TGTGCCAGCAGCCCGGGACACGTATCCTACGAGCAGTACTTC
TRBJ2-2 - - TRBV7-9 CASSLARGGFGELFF TGTGCCAGCAGCTTAGCGAGAGGGGGATTCGGGGAGCTGTTTTTT
TRBJ2-7 - once TRBV7-9 CASSLDGGYEQYF TGTGCCAGCAGCTTAGATGGGGGTTACGAGCAGTACTTC
TRBJ1-1 - - TRBV6-5 CASSRTIGWPFF TGTGCCAGCAGCCGAACGATAGGGTGGCCTTTCTTT
TRBJ1-3 - once TRBV19 CASSIETPGNTIYF TGTGCCAGTAGTATCGAAACCCCTGGAAACACCATATATTTT
TRBJ2-1 TRBD2 - TRBV10-1 CASSESLRGADNEQFF TGCGCCAGCAGTGAGTCATTGCGGGGGGCCGACAATGAGCAGTTCTTC
TRBJ1-1 - - TRBV2 CASSEGTAIYHNTEAFF TGTGCCAGCAGTGAAGGGACAGCAATTTACCATAACACTGAAGCTTTCTTT
TRBJ1-5 TRBD1 - TRBV11-2 CASSLDGYRGLEPQHF TGTGCCAGCAGCTTAGATGGATACAGGGGGCTCGAGCCCCAGCATTTT
TRBJ2-7 TRBD1 - TRBV6-1 CASSGDRRFSYEQYF TGTGCCAGCAGTGGGGACAGGCGCTTCTCCTACGAGCAGTACTTC
TRBJ1-2 TRBD1 - TRBV4-1 CASSPTGVRGYTF TGCGCCAGCAGCCCCACAGGGGTCCGTGGCTACACCTTC
TRBJ2-5 TRBD2 - TRBV4-2 CASSPLAGGPETQYF TGTGCCAGCAGCCCCCTAGCGGGGGGGCCGGAGACCCAGTACTTC
TRBJ2-1 - - TRBV5-6 CASSLGGYEQFF TGTGCCAGCAGCTTGGGGGGTTATGAGCAGTTCTTC
TRBJ2-5 TRBD1 few TRBV18 CASSSTGMETQYF TGTGCCAGCTCGTCGACAGGGATGGAGACCCAGTACTTC
TRBJ2-3 - few TRBV18 CASSAGTTDTQYF TGTGCCAGCTCTGCGGGAACCACAGATACGCAGTATTTT
TRBJ1-6 TRBD1 few TRBV5-1 CASSLAGDRDSPLHF TGCGCCAGCAGCTTGGCCGGCGACAGGGACTCACCCCTCCACTTT
TRBJ2-1 TRBD2 - TRBV27 CASSWWGGSHNEQFF TGTGCCAGCAGTTGGTGGGGGGGATCTCACAATGAGCAGTTCTTC
TRBJ2-7 - few TRBV27 CASSFMGPSGQYF TGTGCCAGCAGCTTTATGGGGCCCTCAGGGCAGTACTTC
TRBJ2-1 - - TRBV7-9 CASSLLSLSYNEQFF TGTGCCAGCAGCCTCCTATCCCTCTCCTACAATGAGCAGTTCTTC
TRBJ2-1 - - TRBV29-1 CSASANYNEQFF TGCAGCGCGTCGGCCAATTACAATGAGCAGTTCTTC
TRBJ2-7 TRBD1 - TRBV7-2 CASSGYRGSGYEQYF TGTGCCAGCAGCGGATACAGGGGGTCAGGGTACGAGCAGTACTTC
TRBJ1-2 - - TRBV11-2 CASSFPGPRDGYTF TGTGCCAGCAGCTTCCCGGGGCCCAGGGATGGCTACACCTTC
TRBJ1-1 TRBD1 few TRBV4-1 CASSPGTAYEAFF TGCGCCAGCAGCCCCGGGACAGCCTATGAAGCTTTCTTT
TRBJ2-7 TRBD2 - TRBV10-2 CASSELLAGGKQYF TGCGCCAGCAGTGAATTACTAGCGGGAGGAAAGCAGTACTTC
TRBJ1-1 - - TRBV5-1 CASSTGRNTEAFF TGCGCCAGCAGCACGGGCAGGAACACTGAAGCTTTCTTT
TRBJ1-1 - - TRBV6-5 CASSYGFVNTEAFF TGTGCCAGCAGTTACGGGTTTGTGAACACTGAAGCTTTCTTT
TRBJ2-5 TRBD2 - TRBV2 CASSALGTTSGTQYF TGTGCCAGCAGTGCGCTGGGGACTACTTCAGGGACCCAGTACTTC
TRBJ2-1 TRBD2 - TRBV19 CASSIPHLAGENEQFF TGTGCCAGTAGTATACCCCATCTAGCGGGAGAAAATGAGCAGTTCTTC
TRBJ2-3 - few TRBV5-1 CASRLGTVSTDTQYF TGCGCCAGCAGACTTGGGACTGTTAGCACAGATACGCAGTATTTT
TRBJ2-3 TRBD2 - TRBV2 CASRAKPGLGAGDTQYF TGTGCCAGCAGGGCCAAACCGGGACTAGGGGCGGGGGATACGCAGTATTTT
TRBJ2-4 TRBD1 - TRBV6-1 CASRHRGRNIQYF TGTGCCAGCAGGCACAGGGGTCGAAACATTCAGTACTTC